This T cell receptor beta chain was sequenced during a study of T cells in narcolepsy. Overall study context: Enrolled donors included narcolepsy type 1 or type 2 patients and healthy controls.

The method was immunoSEQ multiplex PCR; TCRdb's version includes in-frame clones alone and lacks a portion of them. Seen here are tens of thousands of clones, around 89% observed once, and the top ten hold roughly 1.2%. Germline CDR1 is SGDLS and CDR2 is YYNGEE. The length of the CDR3 is 15 residues. J lost 1 base, V lost 3 bases, and 4 bases had no gene match. General observations from the study: Some memory CD4+ repertoires had no autoreactive clone sequences. Blood of same and different patients, but not healthy controls, reportedly held recurring autoreactive clonotypes. HCRT-specific and TRIB2-specific autoreactive clonotypes appeared among same-patient CSF and blood CD4+ clonotypes.

Comments on this clone: Its antigen is as yet unknown.

Sequenced input: CD45RA- memory CD4+ T cells from PBMCs. This TCR was recovered from a human donor with narcolepsy. The chain links TRBV9 to TRBJ2-3; 8 bases line up with TRBD2. The DNA of the CDR3 is TGTGCCAGCAGCGATGGACTAGCTCGCACAGATACGCAGTATTTT. Its translation is CASSDGLARTDTQYF.